This is a list of T cell receptor beta chains from one sample in a study of PD-L1 blockade in urothelial cancer. Using immunoSEQ multiplex PCR, the repertoire was profiled, and TCRdb retains in-frame clones only, with some absent. The top ten hold approximately 1.7% of the sample, which has 15,000 to 20,000 clones, around 83% seen once. Source: PBMCs, taken around atezolizumab (anti-PD-L1) treatment. All receptors derive from a man aged 50 to 59 with urothelial cancer. CDR3s include the opening cysteine and the closing phenylalanine or tryptophan.

V	length	J	CDR3
TRBV4-1	14	TRBJ2-3	CASSDRSSTDTQYF
TRBV7-9	18	TRBJ2-3	CASSAYGGAGGITDTQYF
TRBV25-1	17	TRBJ2-6	CASSEGQQGSGANVLTF
TRBV6-5	12	TRBJ1-1	CATVDRATEAFF
TRBV2	13	TRBJ1-2	CASSVPGNYGYTF
TRBV7-7	15	TRBJ2-7	CASRSEGTGNYEQYF
TRBV27	16	TRBJ1-5	CASSSLLGVGDQPQHF
TRBV6-1	15	TRBJ1-5	CASSGAGTGQQPQHF
TRBV5-1	16	TRBJ1-6	CASSPLDRVMDSPLHF
TRBV2	15	TRBJ2-7	CASRDRLAGAKEQYF
TRBV5-4	17	TRBJ2-6	CASSIWTGNSGANVLTF
TRBV7-2	13	TRBJ1-5	CASSSDRGKSQHF
TRBV6-1	14	TRBJ1-5	CASSEAVGAQPQHF
TRBV19	13	TRBJ1-1	CASSSNRVTEAFF
TRBV6-5	14	TRBJ2-5	CASSYRTGIETQYF
TRBV11-2	14	TRBJ1-1	CASSLRGGRSEAFF
TRBV9	14	TRBJ2-5	CASRRTGGSETQYF
TRBV5-1	15	TRBJ2-3	CASRPVVRDTDTQYF
TRBV7-8	16	TRBJ2-3	CASSSRKTGGPDTQYF
TRBV19	13	TRBJ2-5	CASSSTVQETQYF
TRBV9	15	TRBJ1-3	CASSPMGGTGNTIYF
TRBV5-1	16	TRBJ2-3	CASSRGGGGPTDTQYF
TRBV6-5	14	TRBJ2-1	CASSLRGDGDEQFF
TRBV5-5	17	TRBJ2-7	CASSPRTSGGTSYEQYF
TRBV2	17	TRBJ2-1	CASSERLAGGPGGEQFF
TRBV28	14	TRBJ2-3	CASSFSQGVYTQYF
TRBV7-8	16	TRBJ1-5	CASSLRGGVSNQPQHF
TRBV4-1	20	TRBJ2-2	CASSQTRGLAGVTNTGELFF
TRBV5-1	15	TRBJ2-7	CASSRGTDPSYEQYF
TRBV13	15	TRBJ2-7	CASSLGGLAGSEQYF
TRBV7-9	15	TRBJ1-6	CASTFPGSYNSPLHF
TRBV18	14	TRBJ1-2	CASSTTPGVGGYTF
TRBV27	15	TRBJ2-5	CASSLETGRLETQYF
TRBV7-9	16	TRBJ2-2	CASSPFPQGWTGELFF
TRBV5-8	14	TRBJ1-1	CASSPPTVVSGAFF
TRBV6-4	13	TRBJ2-1	CASSPRGGNEQFF
TRBV18	17	TRBJ2-3	CASSPGTSGRGTDTQYF
TRBV6-6	15	TRBJ2-5	CASSFRQGMQETQYF
TRBV7-8	16	TRBJ2-2	CASSPSGRAGPGELFF
TRBV7-9	14	TRBJ1-3	CASSLAGAGNTIYF
TRBV27	16	TRBJ2-1	CASSLFSPGGINEQFF
TRBV5-1	15	TRBJ2-1	CASSEQGGNNNEQFF
TRBV19	17	TRBJ2-1	CASSSPSGRAGYNEQFF
TRBV7-9	15	TRBJ1-1	CASSPDRGVYTEAFF
TRBV7-9	14	TRBJ2-1	CASTRTGVYNEQFF
TRBV4-1	14	TRBJ2-1	CASSHPWRENEQFF
TRBV28	16	TRBJ1-5	CASSTLERNSNQPQHF
TRBV30	14	TRBJ2-7	CACVRTSGYYEQYF
TRBV27	14	TRBJ2-1	CASSPQGTYNEQFF
TRBV7-2	14	TRBJ1-1	CASSSDTGNTEAFF
TRBV2	12	TRBJ2-7	CASSRQGLRQYF
TRBV2	14	TRBJ1-1	CASTFRDRNTEAFF
TRBV11-2	17	TRBJ2-1	CASSPHRGLGGGNEQFF
TRBV13	14	TRBJ2-2	CARSGGYYTGELFF
TRBV11-3	16	TRBJ2-5	CASSYSATGGGETQYF